This is a list of T cell receptor beta chains from one sample in a study of tumor-infiltrating lymphocytes in primary liver carcinoma. TCRdb re-called the multiplex PCR reads through MiXCR, storing one row per CDR3 protein. The sample includes 190,000 or so distinct CDR3 sequences, around 60% of them seen just once. Sequencing was carried out using peripheral blood. These receptors all come from a woman aged 60-70 years with primary liver carcinoma and hepatitis B virus infection. CDR3s leave out the opening cysteine and the closing phenylalanine or tryptophan. The order of the fields is CDR3 protein, D gene, CDR3 length, V gene, J gene. A D gene is named only where the DNA matches it firmly.

ASNLLARGRLGNEQF	TRBD1	15	TRBV7-8	TRBJ2-1
ASSQWDLGTGELF	NA	13	TRBV5-1	TRBJ2-2
ASSLEWCQVHDQY	NA	13	TRBV11-2	TRBJ2-7
ASSFPQGNRQY	NA	11	TRBV28	TRBJ2-7
ASSLQGIPYKQY	TRBD1	12	TRBV6-2/TRBV6-3	TRBJ2-7
ASSMRQTIEAF	NA	11	TRBV19	TRBJ1-1
ASSFFGRWY	TRBD2	9	TRBV28	TRBJ2-5
ASSSTGGGYGYT	TRBD1	12	TRBV5-1	TRBJ1-2
ASSFGRAQGTRY	NA	12	TRBV11-3	TRBJ2-3
ASNYYSGTLYNEQF	NA	14	TRBV6-5	TRBJ2-1
ATSDSQIAKNIQC	NA	13	TRBV24-1	TRBJ2-4
ASNQDSGGAYNEQF	TRBD1	14	TRBV4-2	TRBJ2-1
ASSRGQGDYGYT	TRBD1	12	TRBV5-1	TRBJ1-2
SVVPGQGKKLF	TRBD1	11	TRBV29-1	TRBJ1-4
ASDPSRTHYNSPLH	NA	14	TRBV28	TRBJ1-6
ASTPDRFYEQY	TRBD1	11	TRBV10-1	TRBJ2-7
ASSYRTMRETQF	NA	12	TRBV28	TRBJ2-1
ASSLAPGTGIAEAF	TRBD1	14	TRBV7-9	TRBJ1-1
ASSTLGGVHNQPQH	NA	14	TRBV4-1	TRBJ1-5
ASSLGQGLQKLF	TRBD1	12	TRBV13	TRBJ1-4
ASSQVNSPA	NA	9	TRBV4-1	TRBJ1-2
ASSYSNPNRYEQY	NA	13	TRBV6-5	TRBJ2-7
ASGPSGTDSYEQY	TRBD2	13	TRBV28	TRBJ2-7
NVGGGSYEQY	NA	10	TRBV29-1	TRBJ2-7
ASSLSTVEETQY	NA	12	TRBV7-9	TRBJ2-5
ASTLFQGIEAF	NA	11	TRBV12-3/TRBV12-4	TRBJ1-1